This T cell receptor (beta chain) originates from a study of identical twins. TCRdb re-called the 5' RACE reads through MiXCR, storing one row per CDR3 protein. The table shows a few hundred thousand distinct CDR3 sequences, with roughly 20% occurring only once. The CDR3 consists of 13 residues. The V gene end was trimmed by 5 bases and the J gene end by 5 bases; junction bases not matched to a gene: 7. Per the germline V gene, CDR1 is SGHRS and CDR2 is YFSETQ. Sequenced material: naive T cells sorted from blood. This TCR came from a man over 45 in good health. V gene TRBV5-1 combines with J gene TRBJ2-7; 7 bases line up with TRBD1. Here the CDR3 reads CASRPDRIHEQYF. For the CDR3, the DNA is TGCGCCAGCAGACCGGACAGGATACACGAGCAGTACTTC.